This TCR beta chain came from a study of CD8 T cells in ankylosing spondylitis (dated by TCRdb to 2016 to 2017). Background for the entire study: T cell receptor beta repertoires were profiled in healthy donors and ankylosing spondylitis patients so that disease-linked TCR variants could be found. In total, the full study cohort was made up of some 110 healthy donors and 20 to 25 ankylosing spondylitis patients. Peripheral blood was sampled, and synovial fluid was additionally collected from ankylosing spondylitis patients.

The full study reports these points: According to the report, matched synovial fluid samples from ankylosing spondylitis patients were significantly enriched for the disease-linked clones. Blood from ankylosing spondylitis patients appeared to be characterized by a TCR beta motif composed of eight highly homologous amino acid variants. The disease-linked clones showed a CD8+ phenotype and occurred at relatively low frequencies in peripheral blood. Some motif variants were previously reported in synovial fluid and blood of reactive arthritis patients, suggesting common disease-initiation mechanisms.

V is cut by 1 base and J by 6 bases, and the space between the germline ends is 12 bases. From the cysteine up to the phenylalanine, the CDR3 has a length of 14 residues. Left in the record is the CDR3 DNA by itself, 42 bases read in frame from the first base. CDR1 GTSNPN and CDR2 SVGIG were looked up in the germline V gene (reference sequence). TCRdb names Illumina HiSeq 2500 as the instrument used. Quantitative 5'-RACE with molecular barcodes was used to prepare TCR beta libraries. In the paper's pipeline: A new computational method, built on a probabilistic model of VDJ rearrangement, was used to identify disease-linked TCR variants. Using fastp trimming at Q25 and MiXCR clonotype assembly, TCRdb reanalyzed the public sequencing data and kept in-frame beta chains. Entries are consolidated by CDR3 protein sequence, retaining the most common genes and DNA. TCRdb, not the authors, supplied the V and J calls. This sample is represented by 200,000 to 300,000 distinct CDR3 sequences; under 12% of them were singletons. The ten largest make up less than 3% of the sample.

Remarks on this clonotype: No antigen is known for it. No base quality information exists; no much larger clone differs at one position.

The chain couples TRBV30 to TRBJ1-4; perhaps TRBD1 is the D gene, with 5 bases matching. Sequences were obtained from blood, either unsorted or a sorted T cell fraction (not recorded which). The TCR was taken from a male donor with ankylosing spondylitis or in good health (not recorded which). The sequenced DNA is TGTGCCTGGAGTGAGGGGCAGGAGGATGAAAAACTGTTTTTT. The translation is CAWSEGQEDEKLFF.